This TCR beta chain was sequenced for a study of control samples from healthy donors and cancer patients (dated by TCRdb to between 2020 and 2021). Library preparation used the immunoSEQ multiplex PCR assay. Drawn from immuneACCESS, this table holds only the in-frame rearrangements with V and J called that TCRdb kept. Clones are partly lost; checked studies trace under half to an unresolved V gene and leave the rest unexplained. The sample profile shows around 140,000 clones; around 92% of them were found once. Of the sample, about 2.2% is held by the ten largest clones. Of note for this clone: The antigen it recognizes is unknown. Per-nucleotide qualities are absent, and no much larger clonotype sits a single base away.

CDR1 and CDR2 (SGHDT, YYEEEE) derive from the germline V gene. The CDR3, from cysteine to phenylalanine, totals 15 residues. The sequence is cut down to CDR3 DNA, 45 bases in frame from base 1. V is pared back by 4 bases and J by 3 bases, with 17 bases lying between the germline termini. This TCR was recovered from a woman between 45 and 60 years old in good health. Sequenced sample: blood. The V gene is TRBV5-6 and the J gene is TRBJ2-7, with the D call tentatively TRBD1 or TRBD2, each fitting 5 bases. The DNA sequence is given as TGTGCCAGCAGCATAACCGGGACGGGGAACTACGAGCAGTACTTC. Its protein reads: CASSITGTGNYEQYF.